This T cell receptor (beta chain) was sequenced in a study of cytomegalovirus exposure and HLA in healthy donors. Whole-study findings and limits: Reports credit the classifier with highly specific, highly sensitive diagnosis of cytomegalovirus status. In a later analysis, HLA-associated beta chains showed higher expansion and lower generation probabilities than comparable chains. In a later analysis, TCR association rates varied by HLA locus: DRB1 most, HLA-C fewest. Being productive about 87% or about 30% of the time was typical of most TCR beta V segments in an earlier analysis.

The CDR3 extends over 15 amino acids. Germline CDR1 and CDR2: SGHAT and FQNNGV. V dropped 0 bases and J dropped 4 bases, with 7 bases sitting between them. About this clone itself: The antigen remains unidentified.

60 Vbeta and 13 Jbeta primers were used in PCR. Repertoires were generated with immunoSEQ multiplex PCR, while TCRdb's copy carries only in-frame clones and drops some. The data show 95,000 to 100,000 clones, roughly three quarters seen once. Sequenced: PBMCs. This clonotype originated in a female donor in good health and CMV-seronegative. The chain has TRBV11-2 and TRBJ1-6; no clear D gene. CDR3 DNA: TGTGCCAGCAGCTTAGATGCAGGTTATAATTCACCCCTCCACTTT. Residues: CASSLDAGYNSPLHF.